This TCR beta chain emerged from a study of blood T cell repertoires in COVID-19. Study in general: Italy, Spain and the United States were the sources of the convalescent and acute COVID-19 samples.

Produced via immunoSEQ multiplex PCR; TCRdb's table is partial and in-frame only. Counted here are approximately 240,000 clones, under 90% occurring once; the ten biggest clones make up 5.1%. Deletions cut 4 bases from V and 1 base from J, with 10 bases between. The CDR3 has 14 residues. CDR1 MGHRA and CDR2 YSYEKL come from the germline V gene. The V call is TRBV4-1, the J call TRBJ1-1; no clear D. Sequences were obtained from peripheral blood. The sequence came from a woman between 55 and 75 years old who had recovered from COVID-19. CDR3: CASSLTPQNTEAFF. The CDR3 DNA follows: TGCGCCAGCAGCCTGACACCCCAGAACACTGAAGCTTTCTTT.